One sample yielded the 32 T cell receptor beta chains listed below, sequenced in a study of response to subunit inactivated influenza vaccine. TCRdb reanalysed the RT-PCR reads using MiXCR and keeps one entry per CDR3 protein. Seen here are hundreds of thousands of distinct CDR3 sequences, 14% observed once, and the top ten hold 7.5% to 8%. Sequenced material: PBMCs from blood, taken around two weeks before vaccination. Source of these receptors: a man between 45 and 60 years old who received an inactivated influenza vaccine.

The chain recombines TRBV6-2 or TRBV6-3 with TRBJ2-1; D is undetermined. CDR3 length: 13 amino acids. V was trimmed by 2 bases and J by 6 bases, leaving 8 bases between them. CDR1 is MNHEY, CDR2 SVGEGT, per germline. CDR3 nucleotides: TGTGCCAGCAGTTACGTATACAGCAATGAGCAGTTCTTC. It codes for CASSYVYSNEQFF.

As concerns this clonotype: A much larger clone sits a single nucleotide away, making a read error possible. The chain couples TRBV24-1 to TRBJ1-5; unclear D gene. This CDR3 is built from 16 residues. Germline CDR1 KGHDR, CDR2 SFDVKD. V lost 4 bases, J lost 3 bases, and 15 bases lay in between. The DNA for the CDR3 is TGTGCCACCAGTGACCAACAGAGCCAAAACAATCAGCCCCAGCATTTT. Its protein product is CATSDQQSQNNQPQHF.

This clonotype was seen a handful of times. CDR3 in amino acids: CASSFTPGLGVDTQYF. DNA of the CDR3: TGTGCCAGCAGCTTTACACCGGGACTAGGGGTAGATACGCAGTATTTT. The chain is built from TRBV7-8 and TRBJ2-3; 8 bases fit TRBD2. The CDR3 extends over 16 amino acids. V trimming: 3 bases; J trimming: 5 bases; junction bases outside the gene matches: 10. Germline CDR1 is SGHVS and CDR2 is FQNEAQ.

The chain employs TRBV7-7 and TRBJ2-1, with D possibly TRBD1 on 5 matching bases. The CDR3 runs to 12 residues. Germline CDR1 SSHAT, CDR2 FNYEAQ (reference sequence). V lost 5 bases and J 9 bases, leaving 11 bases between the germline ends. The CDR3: CASSRERGEQFF. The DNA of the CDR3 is TGTGCCAGCAGCAGGGAAAGGGGTGAGCAGTTCTTC. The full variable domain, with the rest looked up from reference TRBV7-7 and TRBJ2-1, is GAGVSQSPRYKVTKRGQDVTLRCDPISSHATLYWYQQALGQGPEFLTYFNYEAQPDKSGLPSDRFSAERPEGSISTLTIQRTEQRDSAMYRCASSRERGEQFFGPGTRLTVL.

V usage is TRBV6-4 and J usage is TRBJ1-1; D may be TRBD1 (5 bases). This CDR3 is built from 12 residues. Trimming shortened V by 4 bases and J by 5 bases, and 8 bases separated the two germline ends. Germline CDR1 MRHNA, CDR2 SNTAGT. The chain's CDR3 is CASSARQTEAFF. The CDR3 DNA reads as TGTGCCAGCAGTGCCCGACAGACTGAAGCTTTCTTT.

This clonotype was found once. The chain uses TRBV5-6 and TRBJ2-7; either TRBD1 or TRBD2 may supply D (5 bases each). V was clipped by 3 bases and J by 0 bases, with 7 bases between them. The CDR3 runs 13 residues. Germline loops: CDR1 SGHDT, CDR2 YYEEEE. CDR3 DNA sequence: TGTGCCAGCAGCTGGGGGTTCTCCTACGAGCAGTACTTC. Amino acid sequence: CASSWGFSYEQYF.

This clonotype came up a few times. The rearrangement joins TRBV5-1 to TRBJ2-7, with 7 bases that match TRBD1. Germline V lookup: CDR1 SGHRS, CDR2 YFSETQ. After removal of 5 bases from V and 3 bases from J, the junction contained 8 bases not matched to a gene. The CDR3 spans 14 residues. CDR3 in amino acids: CASRLDRADYEQYF. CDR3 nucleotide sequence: TGCGCCAGCAGATTAGACAGGGCTGACTACGAGCAGTACTTC.

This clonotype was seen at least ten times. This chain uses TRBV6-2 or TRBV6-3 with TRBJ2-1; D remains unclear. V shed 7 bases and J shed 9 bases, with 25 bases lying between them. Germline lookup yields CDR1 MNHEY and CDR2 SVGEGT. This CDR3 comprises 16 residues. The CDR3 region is CASTDPPGLTDPEQFF. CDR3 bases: TGTGCCAGCACCGATCCCCCGGGCCTAACCGACCCTGAGCAGTTCTTC.

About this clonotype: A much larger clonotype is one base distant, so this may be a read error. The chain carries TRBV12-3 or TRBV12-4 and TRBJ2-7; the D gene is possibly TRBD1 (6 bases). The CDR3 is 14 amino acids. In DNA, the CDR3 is TGTGCCAGCAGTTTGGACAGAATCTCCTACGAGCAGAACTTC. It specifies CASSLDRISYEQNF.

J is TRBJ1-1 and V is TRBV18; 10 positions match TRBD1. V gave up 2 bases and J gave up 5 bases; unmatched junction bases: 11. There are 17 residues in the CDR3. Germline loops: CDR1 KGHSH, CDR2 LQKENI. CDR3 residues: CASSPIPLGQGETEAFF. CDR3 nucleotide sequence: TGTGCCAGCTCACCAATCCCTCTCGGACAGGGGGAAACTGAAGCTTTCTTT.

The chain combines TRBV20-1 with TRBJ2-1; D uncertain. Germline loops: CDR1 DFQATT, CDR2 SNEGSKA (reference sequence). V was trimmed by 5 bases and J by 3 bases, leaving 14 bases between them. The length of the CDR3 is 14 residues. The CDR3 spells CSAGRRCDYNEQFF. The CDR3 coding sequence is TGCAGTGCTGGTAGGCGGTGTGACTACAATGAGCAGTTCTTC.

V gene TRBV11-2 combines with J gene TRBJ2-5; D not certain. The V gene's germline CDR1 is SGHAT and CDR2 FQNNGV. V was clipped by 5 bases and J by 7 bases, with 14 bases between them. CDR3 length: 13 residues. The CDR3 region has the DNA TGTGCCAGCAGCCATGCTGGGGATTTGACCCAGTACTTC. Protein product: CASSHAGDLTQYF.

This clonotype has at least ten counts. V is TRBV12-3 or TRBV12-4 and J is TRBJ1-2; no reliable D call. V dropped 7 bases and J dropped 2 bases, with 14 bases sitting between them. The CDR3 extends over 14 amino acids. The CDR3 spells CASTPWAQNYGYTF. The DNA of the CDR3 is TGTGCCAGCACCCCCTGGGCCCAGAACTATGGCTACACCTTC.

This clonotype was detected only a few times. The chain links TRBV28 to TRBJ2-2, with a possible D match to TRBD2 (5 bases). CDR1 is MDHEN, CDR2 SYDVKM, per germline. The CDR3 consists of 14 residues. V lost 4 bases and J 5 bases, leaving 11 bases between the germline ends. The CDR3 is CASSSPRGTGELFF. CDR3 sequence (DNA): TGTGCCAGCAGTTCCCCCCGCGGGACCGGGGAGCTGTTTTTT.

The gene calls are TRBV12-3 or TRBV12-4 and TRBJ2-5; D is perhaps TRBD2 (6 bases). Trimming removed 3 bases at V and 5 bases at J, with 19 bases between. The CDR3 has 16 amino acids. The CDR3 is CASSLFAGSPGETQYF. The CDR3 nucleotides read TGTGCCAGCAGTTTGTTCGCGGGATCCCCGGGGGAGACCCAGTACTTC.

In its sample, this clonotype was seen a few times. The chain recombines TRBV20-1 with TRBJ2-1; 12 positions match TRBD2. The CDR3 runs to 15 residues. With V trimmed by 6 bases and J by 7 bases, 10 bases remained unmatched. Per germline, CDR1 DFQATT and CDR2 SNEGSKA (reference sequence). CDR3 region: CSAKTSGSYRNEQFF. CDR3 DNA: TGCAGTGCCAAGACTAGCGGGAGCTATCGGAATGAGCAGTTCTTC.

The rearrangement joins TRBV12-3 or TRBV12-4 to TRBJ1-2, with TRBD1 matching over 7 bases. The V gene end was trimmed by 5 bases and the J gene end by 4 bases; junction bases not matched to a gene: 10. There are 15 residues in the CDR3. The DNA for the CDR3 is TGTGCCAGCAGTCCTAGCACAGGGGCCCCCTATGGCTACACCTTC. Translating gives CASSPSTGAPYGYTF.

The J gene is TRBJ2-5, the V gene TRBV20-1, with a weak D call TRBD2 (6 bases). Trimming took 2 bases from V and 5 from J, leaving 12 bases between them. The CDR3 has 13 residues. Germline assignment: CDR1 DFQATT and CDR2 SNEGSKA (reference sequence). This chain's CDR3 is CSARLGGAETQYF. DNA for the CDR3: TGCAGTGCTAGACTCGGAGGGGCCGAGACCCAGTACTTC.

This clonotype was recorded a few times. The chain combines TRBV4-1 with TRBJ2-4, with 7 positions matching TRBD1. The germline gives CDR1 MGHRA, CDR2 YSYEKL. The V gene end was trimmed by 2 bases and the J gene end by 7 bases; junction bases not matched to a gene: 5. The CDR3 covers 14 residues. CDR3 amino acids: CASSQHDRANIQYF. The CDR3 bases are TGCGCCAGCAGCCAACACGACAGGGCCAACATTCAGTACTTC.

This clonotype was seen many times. Here the CDR3 DNA reads TGTGCCAGCAGTTACGGACAGGAATCGAACACCGGGGAGCTGTTTTTT. Translation gives CASSYGQESNTGELFF. This chain connects TRBV6-2 or TRBV6-3 to TRBJ2-2; 7 bases are a match to TRBD1. CDR1 is MNHEY, CDR2 SVGEGT, per germline. The V gene end was trimmed by 2 bases and the J gene end by 0 bases; junction bases not matched to a gene: 3. The CDR3 has 16 amino acids.

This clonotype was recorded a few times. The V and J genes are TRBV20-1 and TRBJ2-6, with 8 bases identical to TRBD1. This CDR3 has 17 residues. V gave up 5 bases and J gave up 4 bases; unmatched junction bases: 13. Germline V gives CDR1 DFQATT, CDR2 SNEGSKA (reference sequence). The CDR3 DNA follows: TGCAGTGCTGACCGGACAGGGCAGTCATCCGGGGCCAACGTCCTGACTTTC. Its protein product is CSADRTGQSSGANVLTF.

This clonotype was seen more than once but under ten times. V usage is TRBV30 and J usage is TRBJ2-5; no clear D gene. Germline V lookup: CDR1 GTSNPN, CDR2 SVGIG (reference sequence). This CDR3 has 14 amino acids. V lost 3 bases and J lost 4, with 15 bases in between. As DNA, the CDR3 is TGTGCCTGGAGAACTCTCCAAGCCTTAGAGACCCAGTACTTC. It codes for CAWRTLQALETQYF.

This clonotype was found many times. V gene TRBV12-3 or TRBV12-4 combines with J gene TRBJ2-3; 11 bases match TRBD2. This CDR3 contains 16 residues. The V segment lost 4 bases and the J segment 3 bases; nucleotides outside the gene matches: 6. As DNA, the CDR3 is TGTGCCAGCAGTTCCTCGACTAGCGGGACTACAGATACGCAGTATTTT. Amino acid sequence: CASSSSTSGTTDTQYF.

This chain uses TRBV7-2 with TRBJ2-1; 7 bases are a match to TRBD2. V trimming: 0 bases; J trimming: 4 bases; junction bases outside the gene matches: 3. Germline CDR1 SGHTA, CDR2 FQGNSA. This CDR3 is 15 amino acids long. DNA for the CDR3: TGTGCCAGCAGCTTAGCCGCGGGAGATTACAATGAGCAGTTCTTC. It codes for CASSLAAGDYNEQFF.

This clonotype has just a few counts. For the CDR3, the DNA is TGTGCCAGCAGCTTAGTGGGATACGGCTCCTACGAGCAGTACTTC. Translated, it gives CASSLVGYGSYEQYF. This sequence joins TRBV7-2 and TRBJ2-7, with no clear D. CDR3 length: 15 residues. CDR1 and CDR2 (germline): SGHTA, FQGNSA. The V gene lost 1 base and the J gene lost 0 bases, with 10 bases spanning the gap. Supplemented by reference TRBV7-2 and TRBJ2-7, the full variable domain reads GAGVSQSPSNKVTEKGKDVELRCDPISGHTALYWYRQSLGQGLEFLIYFQGNSAPDKSGLPSDRFSAERTGGSVSTLTIQRTQQEDSAVYLCASSLVGYGSYEQYFGPGTRLTVT.

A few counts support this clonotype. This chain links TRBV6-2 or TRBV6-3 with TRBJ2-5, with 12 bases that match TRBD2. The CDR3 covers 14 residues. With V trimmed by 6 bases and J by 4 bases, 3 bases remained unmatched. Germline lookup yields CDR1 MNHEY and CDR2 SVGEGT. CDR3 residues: CASRGLAGRETQYF. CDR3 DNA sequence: TGTGCCAGCAGAGGACTAGCGGGAAGAGAGACCCAGTACTTC.

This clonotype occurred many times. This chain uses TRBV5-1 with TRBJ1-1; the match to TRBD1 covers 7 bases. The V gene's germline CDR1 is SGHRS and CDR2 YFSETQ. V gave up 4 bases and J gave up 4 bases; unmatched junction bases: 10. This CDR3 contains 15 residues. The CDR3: CASSPRQGSGTEAFF. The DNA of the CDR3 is TGCGCCAGCAGCCCTCGACAGGGAAGTGGCACTGAAGCTTTCTTT.

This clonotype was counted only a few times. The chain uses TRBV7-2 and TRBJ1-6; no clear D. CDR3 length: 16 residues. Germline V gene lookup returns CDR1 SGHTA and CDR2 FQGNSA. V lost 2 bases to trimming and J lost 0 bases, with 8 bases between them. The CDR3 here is CASSLSFSSYNSPLHF. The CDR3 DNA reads TGTGCCAGCAGCTTATCGTTTAGCTCCTATAATTCACCCCTCCACTTT.

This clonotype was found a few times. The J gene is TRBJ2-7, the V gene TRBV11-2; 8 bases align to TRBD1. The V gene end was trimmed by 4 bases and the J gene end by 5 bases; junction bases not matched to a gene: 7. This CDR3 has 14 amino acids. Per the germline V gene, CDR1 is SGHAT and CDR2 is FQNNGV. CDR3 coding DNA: TGTGCCAGCAGCTCGACAGGGGTTATCAACGAGCAGTACTTC. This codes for CASSSTGVINEQYF.

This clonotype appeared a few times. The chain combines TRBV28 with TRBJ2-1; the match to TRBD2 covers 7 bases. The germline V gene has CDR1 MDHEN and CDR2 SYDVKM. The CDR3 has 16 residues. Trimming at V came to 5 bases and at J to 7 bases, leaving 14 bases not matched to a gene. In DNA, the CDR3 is TGTGCCAGCAGTCCCCCTGTAGGTGGGAGGGTTAATGAGCAGTTCTTC. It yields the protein CASSPPVGGRVNEQFF.

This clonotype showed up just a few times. The CDR3: CASSQVYGGVGQPQHF. CDR3 coding DNA: TGCGCCAGCAGCCAAGTGTACGGAGGAGTTGGTCAGCCCCAGCATTTT. The V call is TRBV4-3, the J call TRBJ1-5, with D uncertain. The V end lost 1 base, the J end lost 6 bases, and 16 bases lay between the germline ends. The CDR3 is 16 amino acids. From germline, CDR1 is LGHNA and CDR2 YSLEER.

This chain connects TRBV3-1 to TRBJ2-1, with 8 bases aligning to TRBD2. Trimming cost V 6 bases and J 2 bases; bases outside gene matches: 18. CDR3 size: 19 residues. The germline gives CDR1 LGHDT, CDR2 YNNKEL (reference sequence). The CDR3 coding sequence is TGTGCCAGCAGTTGTGTGTCTGTCGGCGGGAGGATACCCTACAATGAGCAGTTCTTC. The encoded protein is CASSCVSVGGRIPYNEQFF.